Each of the 18 T cell receptor beta chains below was sequenced from the same sample in a study of regulatory T cells in long-lasting Graves disease. Researchers made TCR beta libraries by using iRepertoire HTBI primers and running Arm-PCR on CDR3 regions. One entry per CDR3 protein, called by TCRdb with MiXCR from the multiplex PCR reads. Of about 540,000 distinct CDR3 sequences listed, roughly 13% are singletons. Time point in this sample: newly diagnosed GD, antithyroid drugs for less than 3 months. Preparation of the TCR library used RNA extracted from PBMCs. The same data also went into a second study, on T cells in Graves' hyperthyroidism and ophthalmopathy.

Sequenced material: peripheral blood mononuclear cells (PBMCs), taken at new diagnosis, from a patient treated with antithyroid drugs. Every receptor here comes from a man aged 25 to 40 with Graves disease.

This clonotype was detected ten times or more. V usage is TRBV27 and J usage is TRBJ2-1; the D is unclear. This CDR3 region has 12 residues. V was pared by 5 bases and J by 6 bases, with 8 bases between. CDR1 and CDR2 from the germline V gene are MNHEY and SMNVEV (reference sequence). CDR3 residues: CASSTSGNEQFF. For the CDR3, the DNA is TGTGCCAGCAGTACCTCGGGCAATGAGCAGTTCTTC.

This clonotype was observed many times. The chain employs TRBV7-8 and TRBJ2-3; 7 nucleotides align to TRBD2. The CDR3 is 16 residues long. The germline CDR1 and CDR2 sequences are SGHVS and FQNEAQ. The junction had 13 bases not matched to a gene; V was cut back by 5 bases and J by 5 bases. CDR3 in amino acids: CASSPTRLGEGDTQYF. The CDR3 DNA is TGTGCCAGCAGCCCGACCAGACTGGGGGAGGGAGATACGCAGTATTTT.

This clonotype was counted many times. The CDR3, as DNA: TGCAGCGCCGCCGGGACAGGGGGGAATATGAACACTGAAGCTTTCTTT. Amino acids: CSAAGTGGNMNTEAFF. V is TRBV29-1 and J is TRBJ1-1, with 11 bases matching TRBD1. This CDR3 spans 16 amino acids. CDR1 SQVTM and CDR2 ANQGSEA come from the germline V gene. J gave up 0 bases and V 7 bases, and 10 bases lay outside the gene matches. Looking up the rest from reference TRBV29-1 and TRBJ1-1 gives the full variable domain: SAVISQKPSRDICQRGTSLTIQCQVDSQVTMMFWYRQQPGQSLTLIATANQGSEATYESGFVIDKFPISRPNLTFSTLTVSNMSPEDSSIYLCSAAGTGGNMNTEAFFGQGTRLTVV.

This clonotype has more than one count but fewer than ten. The chain is built from TRBV7-2 and TRBJ2-7, with D perhaps given as TRBD1 or TRBD2 (5 bases each). Germline V gene sequence: CDR1 SGHTA, CDR2 FQGNSA. This CDR3 has 12 residues. V was shortened by 5 bases and J by 9 bases, with 14 bases between the two germline ends. CDR3 protein: CASSATRDGQYF. CDR3 DNA sequence: TGTGCCAGCAGCGCCACCCGGGACGGGCAGTACTTC.

This clonotype occurred a few times. This chain joins TRBV5-1 and TRBJ1-6; the D gene is possibly TRBD1 (5 bases). CDR1 and CDR2 from the germline V gene are SGHRS and YFSETQ. The CDR3 is made up of 15 amino acids. V lost 0 bases to trimming and J lost 8 bases, with 12 bases between them. CDR3 protein: CASSLAGGRYSPLHF. Written as DNA, the CDR3 is TGCGCCAGCAGCTTGGCCGGGGGACGTTATTCACCCCTCCACTTT.

This clonotype has a handful of counts. V gene TRBV20-1 combines with J gene TRBJ2-1; D is undetermined. CDR1 is DFQATT and CDR2 is SNEGSKA in the germline V gene (reference sequence). The CDR3 has 10 amino acids. Trimming removed 5 bases at V and 6 bases at J, with 5 bases between. DNA of the CDR3: TGCAGTGCTGGAGTCAATGAGCAGTTCTTC. Amino acid sequence: CSAGVNEQFF.

J is TRBJ1-1 and V is TRBV11-2, with D maybe TRBD1 (5 bases). V was shortened by 6 bases and J by 5 bases, with 19 bases between the two germline ends. This CDR3 contains 15 residues. The germline CDR1 and CDR2 sequences are SGHAT and FQNNGV. The DNA for the CDR3 is TGTGCCAGCAGTCAGACCCGGGCGGGGGGGACTGAAGCTTTCTTT. Amino acid sequence: CASSQTRAGGTEAFF.

The chain employs TRBV20-1 and TRBJ2-5; TRBD2 matches 7 bases. The J segment lost 5 bases and the V segment lost 3 bases, leaving 6 bases of the junction unmatched. The CDR3 runs to 13 residues. The germline V gene encodes CDR1 DFQATT and CDR2 SNEGSKA (reference sequence). The CDR3 sequence is CSASEAGRETQYF. CDR3 nucleotides: TGCAGTGCTAGTGAAGCGGGAAGGGAGACCCAGTACTTC.

This clonotype was counted between two and nine times. In DNA form, the CDR3 reads TGCAGTTTCCAAGGGGTTAGCCGAGGAGAGACCCAGTACTTC. It translates to CSFQGVSRGETQYF. This sequence joins TRBV20-1 and TRBJ2-5; D is perhaps TRBD1 (5 bases). Germline V gene lookup returns CDR1 DFQATT and CDR2 SNEGSKA (reference sequence). Trimming removed 8 bases from V and 4 bases from J, with 20 bases in between. The CDR3 loop spans 14 amino acids.

This clonotype was picked up many times. The chain joins TRBV27 to TRBJ1-5; D ambiguous. Germline CDR1 MNHEY, CDR2 SMNVEV (reference sequence). The V end lost 7 bases, the J end lost 3 bases, and 16 bases lay between the germline ends. This CDR3 has 15 residues. CDR3 residues: CASTRVGGPNQPQHF. The DNA of the CDR3 is TGTGCCAGCACCCGGGTAGGAGGCCCCAATCAGCCCCAGCATTTT.

This clonotype was counted at least ten times. The CDR3 DNA is TGTGCCAGCAGCCAAATACCCTTTCGAGGTGAAGCTTTCTTT. Amino acid sequence: CASSQIPFRGEAFF. The chain is built from TRBV14 and TRBJ1-1, with unresolved D. The CDR3 loop spans 14 amino acids. Germline CDR1 reads SGHDN; CDR2 reads FVKESK. V lost 2 bases to trimming and J lost 7 bases, with 14 bases between them.

This clonotype was recorded many times. V and J are TRBV25-1 and TRBJ1-5; tentatively, D is TRBD1 (6 bases). The CDR3 length is 14 residues. Between the trimmed V and J ends, which lost 4 bases and 7 bases, there was a span of 14 bases. Germline CDR1 is MGHDK and CDR2 is SYGVNS. This chain's CDR3 is CASSAVGGSQPQHF. In DNA, the CDR3 is TGTGCCAGCAGTGCCGTAGGGGGATCCCAGCCCCAGCATTTT.

This clonotype was recorded many times. V and J are TRBV10-1 and TRBJ2-5, with D maybe TRBD1 (6 bases). The ends were cut back, 5 bases at V and 1 base at J, with 11 bases in the middle. The CDR3 is made up of 14 amino acids. Germline CDR1 WNHNN, CDR2 SYGVQD (reference sequence). CDR3 sequence reads: CASSTETGQETQYF. The CDR3 DNA reads as TGCGCCAGCAGTACGGAGACAGGCCAAGAGACCCAGTACTTC.

This clonotype was observed many times. The chain combines TRBV2 with TRBJ2-7; no firm D call. CDR3 length: 13 residues. Trimming took 6 bases from V and 2 from J, leaving 11 bases between them. The V gene's germline CDR1 is SNHLY and CDR2 FYNNEI. In nucleotides, the CDR3 is TGTGCCAGCAGACGAGGCAGAGCCTACGAGCAGTACTTC. Its translation is CASRRGRAYEQYF.

In its sample, this clonotype was seen many times. The CDR3 nucleotides read TGTGCCTGGAGGCCCGGGACATCCGGCCCCCAAGAGACCCAGTACTTC. It translates to CAWRPGTSGPQETQYF. This chain joins TRBV30 and TRBJ2-5; D perhaps matches TRBD1 (6 bases). Trimming removed 3 bases at V and 1 base at J, with 18 bases between. CDR3 length equals 16 residues. Germline V gives CDR1 GTSNPN, CDR2 SVGIG (reference sequence). The variable domain in full, completed from reference TRBV30 and TRBJ2-5, reads SQTIHQWPATLVQPVGSPLSLECTVEGTSNPNLYWYRQAAGRGLQLLFYSVGIGQISSEVPQNLSASRPQDRQFILSSKKLLLSDSGFYLCAWRPGTSGPQETQYFGPGTRLLVL.

The chain joins TRBV10-1 to TRBJ2-1; D unresolved. V lost 2 bases and J lost 8, with 7 bases in between. From germline, CDR1 is WNHNN and CDR2 SYGVQD (reference sequence). This CDR3 spans 12 amino acids. CDR3 protein: CASSEKADEQFF. In DNA form, the CDR3 reads TGCGCCAGCAGTGAGAAGGCGGATGAGCAGTTCTTC.

In its sample, this clonotype was seen many times. The chain links TRBV12-3 or TRBV12-4 to TRBJ1-4, with D possibly being TRBD1 (5 bases). V lost 6 bases, J lost 3 bases, and 11 bases lay in between. This CDR3 region has 14 residues. CDR3 bases: TGTGCCAGCAGGAGAGGGGCGGCTAATGAAAAACTGTTTTTT. It specifies CASRRGAANEKLFF.

In its sample, this clonotype was seen a few times. This rearrangement joins TRBV6-1 to TRBJ1-1, with D possibly being TRBD1 (6 bases). This CDR3 region has 21 residues. V lost 10 bases and J lost 4, with 40 bases in between. Germline CDR1 reads MNHNS; CDR2 reads SASEGT. The CDR3 loop is CATEPPFFPTGTPYVGTEAFF. CDR3 DNA sequence: TGTGCCACCGAGCCACCCTTTTTTCCAACCGGGACACCCTACGTGGGCACTGAAGCTTTCTTT.